Each of the 17 T cell receptor beta chains below was sequenced from the same sample in a study of Ad26.COV2.S vaccination and SARS-CoV-2 variants (TCRdb year 2021). Receptors were amplified or captured by the immunoSEQ multiplex PCR assay. Not all clones reach the TCRdb copy of this immuneACCESS table, which keeps in-frame sequences only. Checked studies attribute under half of the gap to unresolved V genes and leave the rest unexplained. The sample table lists some 460,000 clones, 70% to 90% of them with a count of one. The leading ten clones occupy 1.7% of the sample. The treatment or condition tag for this specimen amounts to: some 19 received Ad26.COV2.S at low or high dose, single or two shots; 5 received placebo; per-sample allocation not given. For vaccine and placebo recipients, repertoires were sequenced using samples collected on day 63 after the first injection. The source was peripheral blood, collected in a trial of Ad26.COV2.S vaccine versus placebo. The origin of the receptors is a person between 18 and 59 years old who received the Ad26.COV2.S COVID-19 vaccine or a placebo.

The chain joins TRBV28 to TRBJ1-5, with TRBD1 as a possible D gene (6 bases). CDR3 length: 17 residues. Trimming removed 6 bases from V and 0 bases from J, with 18 bases in between. Germline V gene lookup returns CDR1 MDHEN and CDR2 SYDVKM. The DNA for the CDR3 is TGTGCCAGCAGAGGGGACGGGGGCCTGGGTAGCAATCAGCCCCAGCATTTT. Its translation is CASRGDGGLGSNQPQHF. The full variable domain, completed using reference TRBV28 and TRBJ1-5, is DVKVTQSSRYLVKRTGEKVFLECVQDMDHENMFWYRQDPGLGLRLIYFSYDVKMKEKGDIPEGYSVSREKKERFSLILESASTNQTSMYLCASRGDGGLGSNQPQHFGDGTRLSIL.

This chain uses TRBV5-6 with TRBJ1-1, with a possible D match to TRBD1 (6 bases). From germline, CDR1 is SGHDT and CDR2 YYEEEE. This CDR3 has 18 amino acids. V was shortened by 2 bases and J by 0 bases, with 20 bases between the two germline ends. CDR3 loop: CASSLIRTARFMNTEAFF. CDR3 sequence (DNA): TGTGCCAGCAGCTTAATAAGGACAGCCCGTTTCATGAACACTGAAGCTTTCTTT.

J is TRBJ1-6 and V is TRBV28, with unresolved D. Trimming took off 7 bases at V and 14 bases at J, with 18 bases between the two ends. CDR3 length: 13 amino acids. Looked up from germline, CDR1 is MDHEN and CDR2 is SYDVKM. The CDR3 DNA reads TGTGCCAGCAATGAATCGGGTCTCCGGGCCCTCCACTTT. Residues: CASNESGLRALHF.

The J gene is TRBJ1-1, the V gene TRBV6-2 or TRBV6-3, with D perhaps matching TRBD1 (5 bases). Trimming took off 5 bases at V and 2 bases at J, with 12 bases between the two ends. Germline V gene sequence: CDR1 MNHEY, CDR2 SVGEGT. The CDR3 contains 14 residues. The CDR3 DNA reads TGTGCCAGCAGTCCCCCACAGGTTAACACTGAAGCTTTCTTT. Translated: CASSPPQVNTEAFF.

The chain links TRBV4-1 to TRBJ2-1; 8 bases agree with TRBD1. This CDR3 has 17 residues. Per germline, CDR1 MGHRA and CDR2 YSYEKL. The J segment lost 5 bases and the V segment lost 0 bases, leaving 9 bases of the junction unmatched. CDR3 DNA sequence: TGCGCCAGCAGCCAAGACCAGGCCCGGACAGGGAACAATGAGCAGTTCTTC. Translation gives CASSQDQARTGNNEQFF.

This chain links TRBV7-8 with TRBJ1-3; D unresolved. Germline V gene lookup returns CDR1 SGHVS and CDR2 FQNEAQ. The CDR3 covers 15 residues. V was clipped by 1 base and J by 3 bases, with 10 bases between them. The CDR3 DNA reads as TGTGCCAGCAGCTTAGTTCGGGGAGGTGGAAACACCATATATTTT. Its translation: CASSLVRGGGNTIYF.

This clone was seen just once. This chain joins TRBV12-3 or TRBV12-4 and TRBJ2-3; unclear D gene. The CDR3 has 13 residues. The V gene lost 5 bases and the J gene lost 2 bases, with 8 bases spanning the gap. For the CDR3, the DNA is TGTGCCAGCAGTCCATACAACACAGATACGCAGTATTTT. Encoded protein: CASSPYNTDTQYF.

The genes are TRBV3-1 (or the pseudogene TRBV3-2) and TRBJ2-7; possible D gene TRBD1, 5 bases. Germline CDR1 reads LGHDT; CDR2 reads YNNKEL (reference sequence). The CDR3 covers 16 residues. V shed 1 base and J shed 1 base, with 14 bases lying between them. The CDR3 sequence is CASSQGQSRRSYEQYF. The DNA for the CDR3 is TGTGCCAGCAGCCAAGGACAGAGCAGAAGATCCTACGAGCAGTACTTC.

The rearrangement links TRBV7-3 to TRBJ2-3, with D unresolved. Deletions cut 3 bases from V and 2 bases from J, with 6 bases between. Germline V gene sequence: CDR1 SGHTA, CDR2 FQGTGA. The CDR3 is 13 amino acids. CDR3 nucleotides: TGTGCCAGCAGCTTTTATACCACAGATACGCAGTATTTT. This gives the protein CASSFYTTDTQYF.

The V gene is TRBV14, the J gene TRBJ1-4, with D tentatively TRBD1 (5 bases). The CDR3 consists of 15 residues. Germline lookup yields CDR1 SGHDN and CDR2 FVKESK. V lost 0 bases and J lost 8, with 13 bases in between. DNA for the CDR3: TGTGCCAGCAGCCAAGACAGGGCCGGTGGAGAAAAACTGTTTTTT. It yields the protein CASSQDRAGGEKLFF.

The rearrangement joins TRBV18 to TRBJ2-5; D perhaps matches TRBD2 (5 bases). This CDR3 region has 15 residues. Trimming removed 2 bases at V and 1 base at J, with 11 bases between. The germline CDR1 and CDR2 sequences are KGHSH and LQKENI. The CDR3: CASSPWFRGQETQYF. For the CDR3, the DNA is TGTGCCAGCTCACCATGGTTCCGGGGCCAAGAGACCCAGTACTTC.

This chain connects TRBV7-2 to TRBJ2-1; a weak D match, TRBD2 (7 bases). This CDR3 is built from 16 residues. Trimming removed 2 bases at V and 5 bases at J, with 16 bases between. The germline CDR1 and CDR2 sequences are SGHTA and FQGNSA. The CDR3 sequence is CASSLRAGAVNNEQFF. In nucleotides, the CDR3 is TGTGCCAGCAGCTTACGGGCGGGGGCGGTAAACAATGAGCAGTTCTTC. The full variable domain, with the rest looked up from reference TRBV7-2 and TRBJ2-1, is GAGVSQSPSNKVTEKGKDVELRCDPISGHTALYWYRQSLGQGLEFLIYFQGNSAPDKSGLPSDRFSAERTGGSVSTLTIQRTQQEDSAVYLCASSLRAGAVNNEQFFGPGTRLTVL.

This clone was seen once. The chain combines TRBV6-2 or TRBV6-3 with TRBJ1-2; D possibly corresponds to TRBD1 (5 bases). The CDR3 is 13 amino acids. In germline, CDR1 is MNHEY, CDR2 SVGEGT. V was shortened by 5 bases and J by 8 bases, with 15 bases between the two germline ends. The CDR3 DNA is TGTGCCAGCAGTAACCCGGGACGGCAGGGCTACACCTTC. It encodes CASSNPGRQGYTF.

The chain combines TRBV4-2 with TRBJ2-2, with a weak D call TRBD2 (6 bases). The CDR3 covers 15 residues. CDR1 is LGHNA, CDR2 YNFKEQ, per germline. V was pared by 1 base and J by 3 bases, with 9 bases between. The CDR3 loop is CASSQASGDTGELFF. CDR3 DNA: TGTGCCAGCAGCCAAGCATCGGGGGACACCGGGGAGCTGTTTTTT.

The chain joins TRBV28 to TRBJ1-2; TRBD1 is a possible D gene (5 bases). Trimming shortened V by 3 bases and J by 6 bases, and 38 bases separated the two germline ends. The CDR3 spans 22 residues. The germline gives CDR1 MDHEN, CDR2 SYDVKM. DNA for the CDR3: TGTGCCAGCAGTTTTCCCAAGGACCGGGGGTCGGTCCGCAGAGGCCCCTGGAATGGCTACACCTTC. Residues: CASSFPKDRGSVRRGPWNGYTF.

V is TRBV9 and J is TRBJ2-7; D is unresolved. CDR1 is SGDLS, CDR2 YYNGEE, per germline. The CDR3 extends over 14 amino acids. Trimming shortened V by 0 bases and J by 3 bases, and 10 bases separated the two germline ends. The CDR3 region is CASSVGFLSYEQYF. CDR3 DNA: TGTGCCAGCAGCGTAGGTTTTCTAAGCTACGAGCAGTACTTC. Variable domain in full (rest from reference TRBV9 and TRBJ2-7): DSGVTQTPKHLITATGQRVTLRCSPRSGDLSVYWYQQSLDQGLQFLIQYYNGEERAKGNILERFSAQQFPDLHSELNLSSLELGDSALYFCASSVGFLSYEQYFGPGTRLTVT.

The J gene is TRBJ2-2, the V gene TRBV7-6, with D possibly TRBD2 on 5 matching bases. The germline CDR1 and CDR2 sequences are SGHVS and FNYEAQ. V dropped 3 bases and J dropped 0 bases, with 11 bases sitting between them. The CDR3 runs 16 residues. CDR3 sequence reads: CASSFRRGPNTGELFF. CDR3 coding DNA: TGTGCCAGCAGCTTCCGACGAGGGCCGAACACCGGGGAGCTGTTTTTT. Filled out from reference TRBV7-6 and TRBJ2-2, the complete variable domain reads GAGVSQSPRYKVTKRGQDVALRCDPISGHVSLYWYRQALGQGPEFLTYFNYEAQQDKSGLPNDRFSAERPEGSISTLTIQRTEQRDSAMYRCASSFRRGPNTGELFFGEGSRLTVL.